The 12 T cell receptor beta chains given below trace back to one sample, sequenced in a study of blood T cell repertoires in COVID-19. Produced via immunoSEQ multiplex PCR; TCRdb's table is partial and in-frame only. The table records 200,000 to 300,000 clones, nearly 90% of them present only once. Source material: peripheral blood. Every receptor here comes from a young man with active or convalescent COVID-19.

The chain joins TRBV2 to TRBJ1-6, with 7 bases aligning to TRBD1. This CDR3 comprises 16 residues. V trimming: 8 bases; J trimming: 9 bases; junction bases outside the gene matches: 16. Germline CDR1 and CDR2: SNHLY and FYNNEI. CDR3 in amino acids: CASRRVGGRGASPLHF. CDR3 nucleotide sequence: TGTGCCAGCCGAAGAGTTGGGGGCAGGGGGGCTTCACCCCTCCACTTT.

The chain recombines TRBV7-8 with TRBJ2-1; TRBD2 aligns across 9 bases. V was pared by 5 bases and J by 8 bases, with 7 bases of the junction left unmatched. In germline, CDR1 is SGHVS, CDR2 FQNEAQ. CDR3 length: 14 amino acids. The CDR3 nucleotides are TGTGCCAGCAGCGGACTAGCGCGACTCGATGAGCAGTTCTTC. Translated, it gives CASSGLARLDEQFF.

The gene calls are TRBV15 and TRBJ1-4, with a tentative D call TRBD1 (5 bases). The CDR3 has 13 residues. V gave up 8 bases and J gave up 0 bases, with 7 bases separating them. The germline V gene has CDR1 LNHNV and CDR2 YYDKDF (reference sequence). CDR3: CATAGTTNEKLFF. The CDR3 nucleotides are TGTGCCACCGCAGGGACAACTAATGAAAAACTGTTTTTT.

The V gene is TRBV5-8, the J gene TRBJ2-1; D might be TRBD1 (6 bases). The CDR3 length is 15 residues. Trimming cost V 0 bases and J 1 base, with 8 bases left between them. CDR1 and CDR2 (germline): SGHTS, YDEGEE. CDR3 region: CASSLGGGSYNEQFF. The CDR3 DNA sequence: TGTGCCAGCAGCTTGGGAGGGGGTTCCTACAATGAGCAGTTCTTC.

The chain carries TRBV7-9 and TRBJ1-2; D is uncertain. This CDR3 region has 15 residues. The V gene's germline CDR1 is SEHNR and CDR2 FQNEAQ (reference sequence). The V and J ends lost 5 bases and 0 bases respectively, with 13 bases between them. CDR3 nucleotide sequence: TGTGCCAGCAGCACCGAAGCGGATTCTAACTATGGCTACACCTTC. This encodes CASSTEADSNYGYTF. The full variable domain, completed using reference TRBV7-9 and TRBJ1-2, is DTGVSQNPRHKITKRGQNVTFRCDPISEHNRLYWYRQTLGQGPEFLTYFQNEAQLEKSRLLSDRFSAERPKGSFSTLEIQRTEQGDSAMYLCASSTEADSNYGYTFGSGTRLTVV.

The chain combines TRBV28 with TRBJ2-7; 9 bases map to TRBD2. CDR3 length equals 14 residues. From germline, CDR1 is MDHEN and CDR2 SYDVKM. V was clipped by 3 bases and J by 3 bases; unmatched bases: 3. The CDR3 DNA follows: TGTGCCAGCAGTTTTAGCGGGAGAGGCTACGAGCAGTACTTC. This translates into CASSFSGRGYEQYF.

J is TRBJ2-3 and V is TRBV11-3; 9 nucleotides agree with TRBD2. This CDR3 region has 20 residues. Germline assignment: CDR1 SGHNT and CDR2 YENEEA. The V segment lost 0 bases and the J segment 0 bases; nucleotides outside the gene matches: 13. CDR3 sequence reads: CASSLESGTSSSSSTDTQYF. The CDR3 nucleotides read TGTGCCAGCAGCTTAGAGAGTGGGACTAGCAGCTCATCTAGCACAGATACGCAGTATTTT.

The chain couples TRBV5-1 to TRBJ1-2, with 7 bases aligning to TRBD1. Per the germline V gene, CDR1 is SGHRS and CDR2 is YFSETQ. The junction had 8 bases not matched to a gene; V was cut back by 0 bases and J by 3 bases. The CDR3 runs to 16 residues. The CDR3 DNA reads as TGCGCCAGCAGCTTGGGCTGGGGAGGACAGGACTATGGCTACACCTTC. This codes for CASSLGWGGQDYGYTF.

The V and J genes are TRBV30 and TRBJ2-2, with D maybe TRBD2 (7 bases). Trimming stripped 7 bases from V and 5 bases from J, with 17 bases between. The CDR3 totals 14 residues. CDR1 and CDR2 (germline): GTSNPN, SVGIG (reference sequence). CDR3 sequence reads: CASDWGGATGELFF. DNA for the CDR3: TGTGCCTCCGACTGGGGGGGCGCGACCGGGGAGCTGTTTTTT.

The sample holds a few counts of this clone. The gene calls are TRBV9 and TRBJ1-1, with D possibly TRBD1 on 5 matching bases. The CDR3 runs 16 residues. Germline CDR1 reads SGDLS; CDR2 reads YYNGEE. V lost 4 bases and J lost 3, with 19 bases in between. The DNA for the CDR3 is TGTGCCAGCAGCAAGCAGGGACCCGGGGGGTACACTGAAGCTTTCTTT. Its protein is CASSKQGPGGYTEAFF.

The chain recombines TRBV19 with TRBJ1-5, with D perhaps matching TRBD1 (5 bases). The germline V and J ends were trimmed by 1 base and 3 bases, with 7 bases remaining between them. CDR3 length equals 14 residues. Germline CDR1 LNHDA, CDR2 SQIVND (reference sequence). CDR3 sequence: CASSIGGANQPQHF. The CDR3 nucleotides are TGTGCCAGTAGTATAGGCGGGGCCAATCAGCCCCAGCATTTT.

J is TRBJ2-5 and V is TRBV6-5; D is possibly TRBD1 (5 bases). This CDR3 comprises 12 residues. With 6 bases removed from V and 3 bases from J, the gap between germline ends came to 8 bases. Germline assignment: CDR1 MNHEY and CDR2 SVGAGI. The CDR3 coding sequence is TGTGCCAGCAGCCCCAGGGAAGAGACCCAGTACTTC. As protein: CASSPREETQYF.